This T cell receptor (beta chain) is from a study of blood T cells in healthy people across ages. The CDR3 covers 12 residues. Germline V gene sequence: CDR1 DFQATT, CDR2 SNEGSKA (reference sequence). Findings of the study overall: Estimated diversity, derived from one million T cells, was regarded as an underestimate.

A second PCR of roughly 7 to 11 cycles used a sample-barcoded 5' primer and a J-beta primer mix. Through a template-switch adaptor with 12 random nucleotides, each cDNA molecule received a tag. Any given sample supplied a minimum of 2.5 million CDR3-containing paired-end reads. From the 5' RACE reads, TCRdb called clonotypes with MiXCR, one entry per CDR3 protein. The sample holds roughly 720,000 distinct CDR3 sequences, roughly 50% seen once. This clonotype has just a few counts. Antigen specificity is unknown. The clonotype was recovered from a man at least 80 years old in good health. What was sequenced was blood. The chain recombines TRBV20-1 with TRBJ2-3; possible D gene TRBD2, 5 bases. The DNA of the CDR3 is TGCAGCGCCCAGCCCGATGGGAGATACGCGTATTTT. Translated, it gives CSAQPDGRYAYF.